The rows below give T cell receptor beta chains drawn from one sample of a study of T-cell reconstitution after alpha-beta-depleted transplantation in children. MiXCR, run by TCRdb on the PCR reads, gives a single entry per CDR3 protein. The data show over 400,000 distinct CDR3 sequences, 43% seen once. Sequencing was performed on PBMCs, taken before TCRalphabeta/CD19-depleted stem cell transplant. These receptors were collected from a girl aged 2 to 9 with aplastic anemia, due to receive a stem cell transplant. Both conserved end residues are part of each CDR3. The order of the fields is D gene, V gene, J gene, clone size, CDR3 protein, CDR3 DNA. A D gene is named only where the DNA matches it firmly. Some rows have no size entry. The others give once, few or many, or a class for an expanded clone.

>-|TRBV6-2/TRBV6-3|TRBJ1-1|many
CASSNRNTEAFF
TGTGCCAGCAGCAACAGGAACACTGAAGCTTTCTTT
>TRBD1|TRBV24-1|TRBJ1-2|many
CATSDFVGQRYTF
TGTGCCACCAGTGATTTCGTGGGACAGCGCTACACCTTC
>TRBD2|TRBV15|TRBJ2-1|many
CATTSTSPSSYNEQFF
TGTGCCACCACCTCGACTAGCCCGAGCTCCTACAATGAGCAGTTCTTC
>-|TRBV4-1|TRBJ2-3|-
CASSQAGVAQDTQYF
TGCGCCAGCAGCCAAGCGGGGGTGGCACAAGATACGCAGTATTTT
>-|TRBV14|TRBJ2-7|many
CASSQDLSHEQYF
TGTGCCAGCAGCCAAGATCTCTCGCACGAGCAGTACTTC
>-|TRBV29-1|TRBJ1-1|many
CSVDGEVNTEAFF
TGCAGCGTTGACGGGGAGGTGAACACTGAAGCTTTCTTT
>-|TRBV5-1|TRBJ2-5|-
CASSLAARETQYF
TGCGCCAGCAGCTTGGCAGCGCGAGAGACCCAGTACTTC
>-|TRBV6-5|TRBJ2-4|few
CASSYSTGARAKNIQYF
TGTGCCAGCAGTTACTCGACCGGGGCCCGAGCCAAAAACATTCAGTACTTC
>-|TRBV29-1|TRBJ2-7|-
CSVIEKGYEQYF
TGCAGCGTAATAGAGAAGGGCTACGAGCAGTACTTC
>-|TRBV12-3/TRBV12-4|TRBJ2-5|-
CASSFVLTAKETQYF
TGTGCCAGCAGTTTTGTGTTAACAGCTAAAGAGACCCAGTACTTC
>TRBD1|TRBV9|TRBJ2-7|-
CASSPGQGKTYEQYF
TGTGCCAGCAGCCCCGGACAGGGGAAGACCTACGAGCAGTACTTC
>-|TRBV4-2|TRBJ2-3|-
CASSQVGNTDTQYF
TGTGCCAGCAGCCAAGTTGGGAACACAGATACGCAGTATTTT
>TRBD1|TRBV7-2|TRBJ2-5|-
CASSFQDREQETQYF
TGTGCCAGCAGCTTCCAAGACAGGGAACAAGAGACCCAGTACTTC
>TRBD1|TRBV5-1|TRBJ1-2|-
CASSLGPTGGNYGYTF
TGCGCCAGCAGCTTGGGGCCGACAGGGGGGAACTATGGCTACACCTTC
>-|TRBV7-2|TRBJ1-1|many
CASSSLGRTANTEAFF
TGTGCCAGCAGCTCACTCGGCCGGACAGCTAACACTGAAGCTTTCTTT
>TRBD2|TRBV5-1|TRBJ2-5|-
CASSSTSGRQETQYF
TGCGCCAGCAGCTCGACTAGCGGGAGACAAGAGACCCAGTACTTC